This entry describes one TCR beta chain. Being one base from a much bigger clone, this may be a read error. The data derive from a study of T-cell reconstitution after alpha-beta-depleted transplantation in children. The authors prepared the TCRbeta library with unique molecular identifiers. TCRdb redid the calling of the PCR reads with MiXCR, one entry per CDR3 protein. This repertoire shows 200,000 to 300,000 distinct CDR3 sequences, approximately 12% found once; its top ten account for over 2.5%. The CDR3 has 16 amino acids. Germline-derived CDR1 and CDR2 are SEHNR and FQNEAQ (reference sequence). The chain has TRBV7-9 and TRBJ2-7, with 9 positions matching TRBD1. The TCR was taken from a human donor who donated a stem cell graft to a child with acute lymphoblastic leukemia. The specimen was PBMCs from the stem cell graft donor, collected from the stem cell graft. CDR3 nucleotide sequence: TGTGTCAGCAGCTTGGCGACAGGGGGGAGCTCCTACGAGCAGTACTTC. Translation: CVSSLATGGSSYEQYF. The full variable domain, rest sourced from reference TRBV7-9 and TRBJ2-7, is DTGVSQNPRHKITKRGQNVTFRCDPISEHNRLYWYRQTLGQGPEFLTYFQNEAQLEKSRLLSDRFSAERPKGSFSTLEIQRTEQGDSAMYLCVSSLATGGSSYEQYFGPGTRLTVT.